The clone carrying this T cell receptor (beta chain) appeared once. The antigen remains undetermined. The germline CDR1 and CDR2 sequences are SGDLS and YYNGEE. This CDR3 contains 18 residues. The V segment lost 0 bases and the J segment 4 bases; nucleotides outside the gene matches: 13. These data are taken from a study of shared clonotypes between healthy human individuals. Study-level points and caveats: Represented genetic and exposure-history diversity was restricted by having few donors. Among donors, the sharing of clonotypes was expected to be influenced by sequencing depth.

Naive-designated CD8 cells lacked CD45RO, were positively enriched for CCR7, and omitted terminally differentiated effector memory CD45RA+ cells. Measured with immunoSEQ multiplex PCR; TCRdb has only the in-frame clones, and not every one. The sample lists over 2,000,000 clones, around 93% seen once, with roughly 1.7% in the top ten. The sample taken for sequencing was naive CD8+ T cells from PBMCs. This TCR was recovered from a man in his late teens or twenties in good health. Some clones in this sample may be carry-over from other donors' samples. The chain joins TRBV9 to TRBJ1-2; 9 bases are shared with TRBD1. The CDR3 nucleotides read TGTGCCAGCAGCGTAGTCCCCTCACAGGGGGCGCAGTTCTATGGCTACACCTTC. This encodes CASSVVPSQGAQFYGYTF.